These 7 T cell receptor beta chains originate from one sample sequenced in a study of early T cells in non-severe SARS-CoV-2 infection. TCRdb processed the 5' RACE reads anew with MiXCR; each CDR3 protein has one entry. The table includes about 69,000 distinct CDR3 sequences, 3.5% to 6% detected once. The sequenced sample was whole blood, obtained at baseline. The receptor set was obtained from an adult who was a healthcare worker with PCR-confirmed SARS-CoV-2 infection or an uninfected control (not recorded which). The donor label of this sample is uncertain.

This clonotype appeared many times. V is TRBV12-3 or TRBV12-4 and J is TRBJ2-5; a possible D gene is TRBD1 (6 bases). This CDR3 is 14 amino acids long. Trimming left V 5 bases short and J 5 bases short, with 15 bases between. The CDR3 loop is CASSPGQSAETQYF. The CDR3 DNA reads TGTGCCAGCAGTCCCGGACAGTCGGCCGAGACCCAGTACTTC.

This clonotype was seen repeatedly, ten times or more. The rearrangement joins TRBV29-1 to TRBJ2-3; TRBD2 agrees at 10 bases. The CDR3 covers 15 residues. V shed 1 base, J shed 3 bases, and the junction held 4 bases outside the gene matches. Germline loops: CDR1 SQVTM, CDR2 ANQGSEA. The CDR3 DNA reads TGCAGCGTTGAAGGGCTAGCGGGGGTAACAGATACGCAGTATTTT. The encoded protein is CSVEGLAGVTDTQYF.

A word on this clonotype: This sequence may be a read error, since a much larger clone differs from it by one base. The chain employs TRBV14 and TRBJ1-2; D is unresolved. From germline, CDR1 is SGHDN and CDR2 FVKESK. This CDR3 is 13 amino acids long. CDR3 sequence reads: CASSQDLSYGHTF. CDR3 sequence (DNA): TGTGCCAGCAGCCAAGATCTGTCCTATGGCCACACCTTC.

The sample holds many counts of this clonotype. CDR3 sequence (DNA): TGTGCCAGTAGTCGGGACAGTTACAATCAGCCCCAGCATTTT. It translates to CASSRDSYNQPQHF. V is TRBV19 and J is TRBJ1-5; 7 bases are shared with TRBD1. Germline V gene sequence: CDR1 LNHDA, CDR2 SQIVND (reference sequence). With V trimmed by 5 bases and J by 3 bases, 4 bases remained unmatched. The CDR3 length is 14 residues.

The chain links TRBV28 to TRBJ2-7; D remains ambiguous. V was cut by 4 bases and J by 2 bases, with 9 bases left in between. Looked up from germline, CDR1 is MDHEN and CDR2 is SYDVKM. The CDR3 consists of 13 residues. The CDR3 protein is CASSSEVPYEQYF. The DNA for the CDR3 is TGTGCCAGCAGTTCTGAGGTCCCCTACGAGCAGTACTTC.

Many counts were recorded for this clonotype. The rearrangement joins TRBV11-2 to TRBJ1-2; 7 bases align to TRBD1. CDR1 and CDR2 (germline): SGHAT, FQNNGV. J lost 0 bases, V lost 5 bases, and 6 bases had no gene match. CDR3 size: 15 residues. Here the CDR3 reads CASSGHRGPNYGYTF. CDR3 nucleotide sequence: TGTGCCAGCAGCGGACACAGGGGACCTAACTATGGCTACACCTTC.

This sequence joins TRBV4-3 and TRBJ2-7, with D hard to call. The germline V gene has CDR1 LGHNA and CDR2 YSLEER. The CDR3 totals 14 residues. V shed 0 bases and J shed 5 bases, with 11 bases lying between them. CDR3 loop: CASSQDMGPNEQYF. The CDR3 DNA follows: TGCGCCAGCAGCCAAGACATGGGCCCCAACGAGCAGTACTTC.